The rows below give T cell receptor beta chains drawn from one sample of a study of PD-1 blockade in classical Hodgkin lymphoma. The data were produced by immunoSEQ multiplex PCR, yet TCRdb's version contains in-frame clones alone and is incomplete. The sample has 25,000 to 30,000 clones; roughly 71% are singletons. The sequencing here drew on peripheral blood mononuclear cells (PBMCs), taken before the second cycle of nivolumab. The receptor source for this set is a human donor with classical Hodgkin lymphoma. Each CDR3 is given with its conserved first and last residue. A D gene is named only where the DNA matches it firmly. Rows give clone size only sometimes, using once, few, many, or a class for an expanded clone.

j_call d_call clone_size v_call cdr3_nt cdr3_aa
TRBJ2-2 - - TRBV18 TGTGCCAGCTCTCCGGAGGACAGTACGACCGGGGAGCTGTTTTTT CASSPEDSTTGELFF
TRBJ2-1 - - TRBV11-2 TGTGCCAGCTTAATAGCGCATGAGCAGTTCTTC CASLIAHEQFF
TRBJ2-7 - - TRBV7-2 TGTGCCAGCAGCTTGGGGGGAGCAACATCCTACGAGCAGTACTTC CASSLGGATSYEQYF
TRBJ1-5 - many TRBV2 TGTGCCAGCAGTGAAAGACAGAATCAGCCCCAGCATTTT CASSERQNQPQHF
TRBJ2-3 TRBD2 few TRBV15 TGTGCCACCGGATCGTTAGTACTAGCGGGTTCCACAGATACGCAGTATTTT CATGSLVLAGSTDTQYF
TRBJ1-1 TRBD1 - TRBV5-4 TGTGCCAGCAGCGACGCGGGACAGGGGAACACTGAAGCTTTCTTT CASSDAGQGNTEAFF
TRBJ1-1 TRBD1 - TRBV5-1 TGCGCCAGCAGCAGGAGGACAGGGGGCAACACTGAAGCTTTCTTT CASSRRTGGNTEAFF
TRBJ1-5 - few TRBV19 TGTGCCAGTAGTTTTTTGGGGGGGGATCAGCCCCAGCATTTT CASSFLGGDQPQHF
TRBJ1-1 - - TRBV14 TGTGCCAGCAGCCAAGGGGGACGGCCCATGAACACTGAAGCTTTCTTT CASSQGGRPMNTEAFF
TRBJ1-2 - many TRBV19 TGTGCCAGTAGCCTCGTCACTAACTATGGCTACACCTTC CASSLVTNYGYTF
TRBJ1-6 - - TRBV20-1 TGCAGGTGCGGGGATCCACCCCTCCACTTT CRCGDPPLHF
TRBJ1-6 - - TRBV28 TGTGCCAGCTCGCCTGACGGAGGCTATAATTCACCCCTCCACTTT CASSPDGGYNSPLHF
TRBJ2-2 - - TRBV19 TGTGCCAGTAACGGGGGGCGGGTAGTCGGGGAGCTGTTTTTT CASNGGRVVGELFF
TRBJ2-5 TRBD2 few TRBV28 TGTGCCAGCAGTCCTACGAGGACTAGCGGGGGAGCCGCGAAGTACTTC CASSPTRTSGGAAKYF
TRBJ1-5 - - TRBV6-1 TGTGCCAGCAGGGTCAGTCGGGGGCCCCAGCATTTT CASRVSRGPQHF
TRBJ1-4 - - TRBV6-5 TGTGCCAGCAGTCCGACATCAACTAATGAAAAACTGTTTTTT CASSPTSTNEKLFF
TRBJ1-1 TRBD1 - TRBV4-1 TGCGCCAGCAGCCAAGAAAGCGGGACAGGGAGGAACACTGAAGCTTTCTTT CASSQESGTGRNTEAFF
TRBJ2-4 TRBD1 - TRBV28 TGTGCCAGCAGTTTGTTGACAGGGGCAGCCAAAAACATTCAGTACTTC CASSLLTGAAKNIQYF
TRBJ1-2 TRBD1 few TRBV9 TGTGCCAGCAGCGAGGGACAGGGAGCTAACTATGGCTACACCTTC CASSEGQGANYGYTF
TRBJ1-6 - - TRBV6-1 TGTGCCAGCAGTGCAACAGGGACCAATTCACCCCTCCACTTT CASSATGTNSPLHF
TRBJ1-2 - once TRBV28 TGTGCCAGCAGTTTAGGCGGGGTTTCCACCTATGGCTACACCTTC CASSLGGVSTYGYTF
TRBJ2-7 - - TRBV6-6 TGTGCCAGCACCTCGTCTTCGGGAGCCTACGAGCAGTACTTC CASTSSSGAYEQYF
TRBJ2-5 TRBD2 few TRBV7-2 TGTGCCAGCAGCTTAAGTTTCCGGGAGGGAAAGACCCAGTACTTC CASSLSFREGKTQYF
TRBJ2-7 TRBD1 - TRBV29-1 TGCAGCGCTGTCGGACAGGGCCTATCCTACGAGCAGTACTTC CSAVGQGLSYEQYF
TRBJ2-1 - once TRBV27 TGTGCCAGCAGTTTATCGATCCTCGGTCTAGCGAAGGGTGAGCAGTTCTTC CASSLSILGLAKGEQFF
TRBJ2-3 - - TRBV7-3 TGTGCCAGCAGCTTACAGGTCGGAGATACGCAGTATTTT CASSLQVGDTQYF
TRBJ2-1 - - TRBV18 TGTGCCAGCTCACCGACGACAGTCATGCCCACGTCGCCCTACAATGAGCAGTTCTTC CASSPTTVMPTSPYNEQFF
TRBJ1-1 - many TRBV6-1 TGTGCCAGCAGTGAGGTGCAGGCGGGCACTGAAGCTTTCTTT CASSEVQAGTEAFF
TRBJ2-1 - - TRBV11-2 TGTGCCAGCAGCTTAGACCTGGGACTTTACAATGAGCAGTTCTTC CASSLDLGLYNEQFF
TRBJ1-3 - - TRBV2 TGTGCCAGCAGTGAGGGCTCTGGAAACACCATATATTTT CASSEGSGNTIYF
TRBJ2-1 - - TRBV11-1 TGTGCCAGCAGCGTTCTCAGCTCCTACAATGAGCAGTTCTTC CASSVLSSYNEQFF
TRBJ2-7 - many TRBV7-2 TGTGCCAGCAGCTTAGGGGCTCGATACGAGCAGTACTTC CASSLGARYEQYF
TRBJ2-3 - - TRBV28 TGTGCCAGCAGACCAATGGGGGGGCCCACAGATACGCAGTATTTT CASRPMGGPTDTQYF
TRBJ2-3 TRBD2 - TRBV10-3 TGTGCCATCAGAGCCGGGACTAGCGGCTCAGATACGCAGTATTTT CAIRAGTSGSDTQYF
TRBJ1-5 - few TRBV6-6 TGTGCCAGCAGTTACTCGGGGGGCGATCAGCCCCAGCATTTT CASSYSGGDQPQHF
TRBJ2-7 TRBD2 - TRBV10-3 TGTGCCATCAGTGAGTCGAGACTAGCGGGAGGTGAGCAGTACTTC CAISESRLAGGEQYF
TRBJ1-1 - - TRBV18 TGTGCCAGCTCACCACCGGGGGGAGTGTTCACTGAAGCTTTCTTT CASSPPGGVFTEAFF
TRBJ1-2 - - TRBV7-2 TGTGCCAGCAGCTTAGATCTAGGGAGCTATGGCTACACCTTC CASSLDLGSYGYTF
TRBJ2-3 - - TRBV4-1 TGCGCCAGCAGCCAAGACTATGGGGGTCTGATGGATACGCAGTATTTT CASSQDYGGLMDTQYF
TRBJ1-5 - medium-sized TRBV15 TGTGCCACCAGCGAGACACATTATAGCAATCAGCCCCAGCATTTT CATSETHYSNQPQHF
TRBJ2-2 TRBD1 once TRBV5-8 TGTGCCACCGTCAACAGGGGACCGAACACCGGGGAGCTGTTTTTT CATVNRGPNTGELFF
TRBJ2-3 TRBD2 - TRBV9 TGTGCCAGCAGCCGGGGGGGTCCTAGCACAGATACGCAGTATTTT CASSRGGPSTDTQYF
TRBJ1-3 - - TRBV5-6 TGTGCCAGCAGCTTTGTCGGGCGGGGGAACACCATATATTTT CASSFVGRGNTIYF
TRBJ2-1 - - TRBV28 TGTGCCAGCAGTTCCTACTACCGGGACGGATCCTACAATGAGCAGTTCTTC CASSSYYRDGSYNEQFF